The 25 T cell receptor beta chains in this list originate from one sample, sequenced in a study of a mutant IDH1 vaccine in newly diagnosed glioma. Regarding time point: baseline, week 1 (first vaccination visit). Treatment: pre-vaccination baseline after standard-of-care therapy. Method: immunoSEQ multiplex PCR; TCRdb's copy keeps in-frame clones and lacks some. The sample includes about 92,000 clones, around 80% of them seen just once. The sequenced sample was PBMCs, obtained from a glioma patient treated with radiotherapy, temozolomide or both. Source of these receptors: a man aged 40-55 years with glioma.

This rearrangement joins TRBV5-6 to TRBJ2-1, with D unclear. The germline gives CDR1 SGHDT, CDR2 YYEEEE. This CDR3 is built from 12 residues. The V and J ends lost 2 bases and 7 bases respectively, with 7 bases between them. CDR3 in DNA: TGTGCCAGCAGCTTAATAGAGAATGAGCAGTTCTTC. Amino acid sequence: CASSLIENEQFF.

The chain is built from TRBV20-1 and TRBJ2-3; no clear D. V was pared by 5 bases and J by 4 bases, with 7 bases between. The CDR3 length is 11 residues. Looked up from germline, CDR1 is DFQATT and CDR2 is SNEGSKA (reference sequence). The CDR3 region has the DNA TGCAGTGCTTCTCTCCCAGATACGCAGTATTTT. Its translation is CSASLPDTQYF.

This sequence joins TRBV29-1 and TRBJ2-4, with 7 positions matching TRBD1. V dropped 1 base and J dropped 4; count of bases not matched to a gene: 4. Germline V gene sequence: CDR1 SQVTM, CDR2 ANQGSEA. The length of the CDR3 is 14 residues. CDR3 in DNA: TGCAGCGTTGAAGGGGAGACAGGGAAAAACATTCAGTACTTC. The encoded protein is CSVEGETGKNIQYF. The full variable domain, in which reference TRBV29-1 and TRBJ2-4 provide the parts outside the CDR3, is SAVISQKPSRDICQRGTSLTIQCQVDSQVTMMFWYRQQPGQSLTLIATANQGSEATYESGFVIDKFPISRPNLTFSTLTVSNMSPEDSSIYLCSVEGETGKNIQYFGAGTRLSVL.

As for this clone: Other DNA sequences from this sample encode an identical CDR3 as well. V gene TRBV14 combines with J gene TRBJ1-6; D remains ambiguous. Trimming pared 0 bases from V and 9 bases from J, leaving 9 bases between. The length of the CDR3 is 14 residues. CDR1 and CDR2 from the germline V gene are SGHDN and FVKESK. CDR3 protein: CASSQEGGPSPLHF. CDR3 DNA sequence: TGTGCCAGCAGCCAAGAGGGAGGACCTTCACCCCTCCACTTT.

The V and J genes are TRBV7-8 and TRBJ2-1; 7 nucleotides match TRBD1. Per the germline V gene, CDR1 is SGHVS and CDR2 is FQNEAQ. The CDR3 totals 15 residues. Germline trimming cut 1 base from V and 4 bases from J; bases unmatched to any gene: 4. The CDR3 reads CASSLGDRAYNEQFF. In DNA, the CDR3 is TGTGCCAGCAGCTTAGGAGACAGGGCTTACAATGAGCAGTTCTTC.

The J gene is TRBJ1-6, the V gene TRBV19, with D tentatively TRBD1 (5 bases). Germline CDR1 and CDR2: LNHDA and SQIVND (reference sequence). Trimming pared 4 bases from V and 9 bases from J, leaving 13 bases between. The CDR3 contains 14 residues. The CDR3 sequence is CASSTGQKGSPLHF. The DNA of the CDR3 is TGTGCCAGTAGTACCGGACAAAAGGGTTCACCCCTCCACTTT.

A few counts support this clone. The gene calls are TRBV28 and TRBJ2-1; TRBD2 aligns across 11 bases. With 0 bases clipped from V and 7 bases from J, the junction kept 2 bases outside the gene matches. CDR1 and CDR2 (germline): MDHEN, SYDVKM. CDR3 length equals 15 residues. For the CDR3, the DNA is TGTGCCAGCAGTTTATGGCTAGCGGGAGGAAATGAGCAGTTCTTC. Translation: CASSLWLAGGNEQFF.

The chain combines TRBV9 with TRBJ1-1; 8 bases fit TRBD1. Trimming cost V 0 bases and J 0 bases; bases outside gene matches: 1. The length of the CDR3 is 15 residues. Germline V CDR1 and CDR2: SGDLS, YYNGEE. DNA for the CDR3: TGTGCCAGCAGCGTAGAGGGACAGGTGAACACTGAAGCTTTCTTT. Translated, it gives CASSVEGQVNTEAFF.

This clone has only one observation. This chain links TRBV5-1 with TRBJ1-2, with 7 bases fitting TRBD1. V shed 4 bases and J 2 bases; nucleotides not matched to a gene: 8. Germline V gives CDR1 SGHRS, CDR2 YFSETQ. The CDR3 spans 15 residues. In DNA, the CDR3 is TGCGCCAGCAGCCCCTGGACAGGCTCGAACTATGGCTACACCTTC. Translation gives CASSPWTGSNYGYTF.

This chain connects TRBV11-2 to TRBJ1-1; no firm D call. Between the trimmed V and J ends, which lost 5 bases and 4 bases, there was a span of 11 bases. The CDR3 has 13 residues. Germline CDR1 is SGHAT and CDR2 is FQNNGV. The CDR3, as DNA: TGTGCCAGCAGCGTTAGCGAGGGCACTGAAGCTTTCTTT. Translated, it gives CASSVSEGTEAFF.

The rearrangement uses TRBV5-1 and TRBJ2-7; the D gene is possibly TRBD1 (5 bases). The V gene lost 4 bases and the J gene lost 1 base, with 12 bases spanning the gap. The germline gives CDR1 SGHRS, CDR2 YFSETQ. This CDR3 comprises 14 residues. In DNA form, the CDR3 reads TGCGCCAGCAGCCGCCTAGGGGATTCCTACGAGCAGTACTTC. Translating gives CASSRLGDSYEQYF.

The chain links TRBV5-1 to TRBJ2-7; the D gene is possibly TRBD1 (6 bases). Deletions cut 6 bases from V and 3 bases from J, with 13 bases between. CDR3 length: 13 residues. Germline-derived CDR1 and CDR2 are SGHRS and YFSETQ. CDR3 nucleotide sequence: TGCGCCAGCAAACCGGACAGACACTACGAGCAGTACTTC. Its protein is CASKPDRHYEQYF.

The V gene is TRBV19, the J gene TRBJ2-7; 9 bases are shared with TRBD1. Germline lookup yields CDR1 LNHDA and CDR2 SQIVND (reference sequence). Germline trimming cut 1 base from V and 3 bases from J; bases unmatched to any gene: 4. The CDR3 is made up of 15 amino acids. The CDR3 DNA is TGTGCCAGTAGTATAGGAACAGGGGGCCGCTACGAGCAGTACTTC. Encoded protein: CASSIGTGGRYEQYF.

The rearrangement joins TRBV19 to TRBJ1-2, with 8 bases matching TRBD1. This CDR3 comprises 14 residues. Unmatched junction bases numbered 6, after V lost 1 base and J lost 8 bases. Germline loops: CDR1 LNHDA, CDR2 SQIVND (reference sequence). The CDR3 loop reads CASSIGQGAGGYTF. As DNA, the CDR3 is TGTGCCAGTAGTATAGGCCAGGGGGCGGGAGGCTACACCTTC.

The chain combines TRBV18 with TRBJ1-1; 7 bases line up with TRBD1. The V gene end was trimmed by 3 bases and the J gene end by 9 bases; junction bases not matched to a gene: 16. The CDR3 covers 16 residues. Germline V CDR1 and CDR2: KGHSH, LQKENI. The CDR3 nucleotides are TGTGCCAGCTCACCCAGCGCGGTTTTGGGTAGGGGGCAAGCTTTCTTT. Residues: CASSPSAVLGRGQAFF.

This chain joins TRBV5-1 and TRBJ2-6; unclear D gene. This CDR3 contains 17 residues. Trimming pared 0 bases from V and 9 bases from J, leaving 19 bases between. Looked up from germline, CDR1 is SGHRS and CDR2 is YFSETQ. The CDR3 DNA follows: TGCGCCAGCAGCTTGGGGCATTTAGGAGAAGGTGTCAACGTCCTGACTTTC. It yields the protein CASSLGHLGEGVNVLTF.

This rearrangement joins TRBV11-1 to TRBJ2-3; perhaps TRBD2 as D (5 bases). The CDR3 has 15 amino acids. V lost 1 base and J lost 4, with 12 bases in between. Germline V gives CDR1 SGHAT, CDR2 FQDESV (reference sequence). CDR3 nucleotide sequence: TGTGCCAGCAGCTTAGGTGGGAGCGGTGCAGATACGCAGTATTTT. It specifies CASSLGGSGADTQYF. The complete variable domain, with remaining parts taken from reference TRBV11-1 and TRBJ2-3, reads EAEVAQSPRYKITEKSQAVAFWCDPISGHATLYWYRQILGQGPELLVQFQDESVVDDSQLPKDRFSAERLKGVDSTLKIQPAELGDSAMYLCASSLGGSGADTQYFGPGTRLTVL.

The chain links TRBV5-5 to TRBJ1-4; no reliable D call. The CDR3 contains 14 residues. Trimming took off 2 bases at V and 1 base at J, with 6 bases between the two ends. CDR1 is SGHKS, CDR2 YYEKEE, per germline (reference sequence). CDR3 protein: CASSLGRTNEKLFF. The DNA for the CDR3 is TGTGCCAGCAGCTTAGGCCGAACTAATGAAAAACTGTTTTTT. The entire variable domain, with the rest obtained from reference TRBV5-5 and TRBJ1-4, is as follows: DAGVTQSPTHLIKTRGQQVTLRCSPISGHKSVSWYQQVLGQGPQFIFQYYEKEERGRGNFPDRFSARQFPNYSSELNVNALLLGDSALYLCASSLGRTNEKLFFGSGTQLSVL.

The chain is built from TRBV11-3 and TRBJ2-3; D remains unclear. Germline-derived CDR1 and CDR2 are SGHNT and YENEEA. The CDR3 spans 13 residues. V shed 1 base and J shed 2 bases, with 4 bases lying between them. The CDR3 sequence: CASSLADTDTQYF. In DNA, the CDR3 is TGTGCCAGCAGCTTAGCGGACACAGATACGCAGTATTTT.

J is TRBJ1-4 and V is TRBV5-1; no firm D call. This CDR3 contains 13 residues. V was pared by 3 bases and J by 10 bases, with 13 bases between. Germline lookup yields CDR1 SGHRS and CDR2 YFSETQ. The CDR3 nucleotides read TGCGCCAGCAGCTCGCGACCTGGCGGAAAACTGTTTTTT. The encoded protein is CASSSRPGGKLFF.

This clone showed up just once. V and J are TRBV5-6 and TRBJ1-6; D is unresolved. Germline CDR1 SGHDT, CDR2 YYEEEE. There are 15 residues in the CDR3. Trimming took off 0 bases at V and 8 bases at J, with 12 bases between the two ends. CDR3 bases: TGTGCCAGCAGCTTGGTAGGAGGGAAGGATTCACCCCTCCACTTT. Translated: CASSLVGGKDSPLHF.

In its sample, this clone was seen once. J is TRBJ2-3 and V is TRBV6-5; 9 bases are shared with TRBD1. CDR3 size: 15 residues. Looked up from germline, CDR1 is MNHEY and CDR2 is SVGAGI. With V trimmed by 6 bases and J by 1 base, 5 bases remained unmatched. CDR3 protein: CASRTRTGGTDTQYF. CDR3 coding DNA: TGTGCCAGCAGAACCCGGACAGGGGGCACAGATACGCAGTATTTT.

The rearrangement joins TRBV28 to TRBJ1-2; D not resolved. Deletions cut 8 bases from V and 3 bases from J, with 13 bases between. This CDR3 spans 13 amino acids. Germline CDR1 and CDR2: MDHEN and SYDVKM. The CDR3 DNA reads TGTGCCAGCGCCTCCGGGGTGGACTATGGCTACACCTTC. Residues: CASASGVDYGYTF.

This chain links TRBV6-5 with TRBJ2-1; 10 nucleotides align to TRBD2. The CDR3 is 13 amino acids. Trimming removed 5 bases from V and 14 bases from J; junction bases left unmatched: 9. CDR1 and CDR2 (germline): MNHEY, SVGAGI. CDR3: CASSTGLANRKFF. The CDR3 region has the DNA TGTGCCAGCAGTACGGGACTAGCGAATAGGAAGTTCTTC.

J is TRBJ2-7 and V is TRBV19; possible D gene TRBD2, 6 bases. Trimming shortened V by 3 bases and J by 10 bases, and 13 bases separated the two germline ends. The CDR3 sequence is 12 residues long. Per germline, CDR1 LNHDA and CDR2 SQIVND (reference sequence). The CDR3: CASSIINAGQYF. The CDR3 DNA follows: TGTGCCAGTAGTATTATCAACGCGGGACAGTACTTC.